The 14 T cell receptor beta chains given below trace back to one sample, sequenced in a study of blood T cell repertoires in COVID-19. TCRdb's copy holds only in-frame clones and misses some; the assay was immunoSEQ multiplex PCR. The data contain about 380,000 clones, around 84% of them singletons. The sequenced sample was peripheral blood. Receptor source: a young woman with acute or convalescent COVID-19.

V and J are TRBV5-1 and TRBJ2-7; a possible D gene is TRBD1 (6 bases). Germline-derived CDR1 and CDR2 are SGHRS and YFSETQ. V shed 0 bases and J shed 3 bases, with 10 bases lying between them. The CDR3 length is 14 residues. The CDR3 protein is CASSLEGTNYEQYF. The CDR3 DNA follows: TGCGCCAGCAGCTTGGAGGGGACAAACTACGAGCAGTACTTC. Variable domain in full (rest from reference TRBV5-1 and TRBJ2-7): KAGVTQTPRYLIKTRGQQVTLSCSPISGHRSVSWYQQTPGQGLQFLFEYFSETQRNKGNFPGRFSGRQFSNSRSEMNVSTLELGDSALYLCASSLEGTNYEQYFGPGTRLTVT.

The rearrangement uses TRBV5-1 and TRBJ1-6; TRBD1 might be the D (5 bases). V was shortened by 0 bases and J by 6 bases, with 10 bases between the two germline ends. Germline CDR1 SGHRS, CDR2 YFSETQ. The length of the CDR3 is 15 residues. CDR3 region: CASSLVQGTNSPLHF. The DNA of the CDR3 is TGCGCCAGCAGCTTGGTCCAGGGCACTAATTCACCCCTCCACTTT.

The rearrangement joins TRBV5-1 to TRBJ1-4; D is undetermined. The CDR3 contains 15 residues. CDR1 and CDR2 from the germline V gene are SGHRS and YFSETQ. Trimming left V 4 bases short and J 7 bases short, with 17 bases between. CDR3 residues: CASSPGVREGEKLFF. The CDR3 coding sequence is TGCGCCAGCAGCCCTGGAGTCAGAGAAGGTGAAAAACTGTTTTTT.

The rearrangement joins TRBV10-2 to TRBJ1-1; TRBD1 agrees at 9 bases. V gave up 6 bases and J gave up 4 bases; unmatched junction bases: 6. This CDR3 region has 14 residues. Germline lookup yields CDR1 WSHSY and CDR2 SAAADI. DNA of the CDR3: TGCGCCAGCAGCCAGGACAGGGGTAGCACTGAAGCTTTCTTT. Protein sequence: CASSQDRGSTEAFF.

This sequence joins TRBV27 and TRBJ1-1; weak D call: TRBD1 (6 bases). With 3 bases removed from V and 1 base from J, the gap between germline ends came to 9 bases. CDR1 and CDR2 from the germline V gene are MNHEY and SMNVEV (reference sequence). The CDR3 loop spans 14 amino acids. The CDR3 DNA is TGTGCCAGCAGTTTTCAGGGGACGAACACTGAAGCTTTCTTT. This sequence encodes CASSFQGTNTEAFF.

The chain joins TRBV11-1 to TRBJ1-1; D is undetermined. Trimming removed 6 bases from V and 3 bases from J, with 11 bases in between. Germline V gene lookup returns CDR1 SGHAT and CDR2 FQDESV (reference sequence). There are 13 residues in the CDR3. CDR3 DNA: TGTGCCAGCAGAACCGACTGGGACACTGAAGCTTTCTTT. Translated, it gives CASRTDWDTEAFF.

This clone was detected a few times. V is TRBV7-9 and J is TRBJ2-1; TRBD1 aligns across 10 bases. V gave up 2 bases and J gave up 9 bases; unmatched junction bases: 10. This CDR3 comprises 16 residues. Germline lookup yields CDR1 SEHNR and CDR2 FQNEAQ (reference sequence). The CDR3 reads CASSLRRGDRGSEQFF. Here the CDR3 DNA reads TGTGCCAGCAGCTTAAGAAGGGGGGACAGGGGCAGTGAGCAGTTCTTC. The complete variable domain, with remaining parts taken from reference TRBV7-9 and TRBJ2-1, reads DTGVSQNPRHKITKRGQNVTFRCDPISEHNRLYWYRQTLGQGPEFLTYFQNEAQLEKSRLLSDRFSAERPKGSFSTLEIQRTEQGDSAMYLCASSLRRGDRGSEQFFGPGTRLTVL.

The V and J genes are TRBV27 and TRBJ2-7, with 7 bases fitting TRBD2. V lost 0 bases to trimming and J lost 4 bases; unmatched junction nucleotides: 9. Germline-derived CDR1 and CDR2 are MNHEY and SMNVEV (reference sequence). The CDR3 sequence is 16 residues long. In DNA, the CDR3 is TGTGCCAGCAGTTTATCCCCCACCCCGGGGGGATACGAGCAGTACTTC. Translated, it gives CASSLSPTPGGYEQYF.

CDR3 residues: CASIAETGYYTEAFF. The CDR3 DNA reads TGTGCCAGCATCGCTGAAACAGGCTATTACACTGAAGCTTTCTTT. The chain uses TRBV28 and TRBJ1-1; TRBD1 might be the D (5 bases). The V end lost 7 bases, the J end lost 3 bases, and 18 bases lay between the germline ends. Looked up from germline, CDR1 is MDHEN and CDR2 is SYDVKM. This CDR3 has 15 amino acids.

J is TRBJ2-3 and V is TRBV7-9, with 10 bases that match TRBD2. The CDR3 totals 17 residues. Per the germline V gene, CDR1 is SEHNR and CDR2 is FQNEAQ (reference sequence). V lost 5 bases to trimming and J lost 0 bases; unmatched junction nucleotides: 8. CDR3 loop: CASSPTLAGASTDTQYF. For the CDR3, the DNA is TGTGCCAGCAGCCCGACCCTAGCGGGAGCTAGCACAGATACGCAGTATTTT.

The genes are TRBV9 and TRBJ1-2; TRBD1 might be the D (5 bases). With 0 bases removed from V and 6 bases from J, the gap between germline ends came to 6 bases. The CDR3 spans 12 residues. CDR1 is SGDLS and CDR2 is YYNGEE in the germline V gene. The CDR3 region has the DNA TGTGCCAGCAGCGTAGAAGGGGATGGCTACACCTTC. It translates to CASSVEGDGYTF. Complete variable domain (other parts from reference TRBV9 and TRBJ1-2): DSGVTQTPKHLITATGQRVTLRCSPRSGDLSVYWYQQSLDQGLQFLIQYYNGEERAKGNILERFSAQQFPDLHSELNLSSLELGDSALYFCASSVEGDGYTFGSGTRLTVV.

The V gene is TRBV7-9, the J gene TRBJ1-3; D remains unclear. V lost 2 bases, J lost 0 bases, and 8 bases lay in between. This CDR3 has 15 amino acids. Germline assignment: CDR1 SEHNR and CDR2 FQNEAQ (reference sequence). CDR3 nucleotides: TGTGCCAGCAGCTTATCCTCCTTCTCTGGAAACACCATATATTTT. Protein: CASSLSSFSGNTIYF.

The J gene is TRBJ1-4, the V gene TRBV5-1; 10 nucleotides match TRBD1. The CDR3 contains 15 residues. The trim removed 3 bases at V and 8 bases at J, leaving 7 bases unmatched. Germline V lookup: CDR1 SGHRS, CDR2 YFSETQ. For the CDR3, the DNA is TGCGCCAGCAGCTCGGCCGGGACAGGGGACGAAAAACTGTTTTTT. This codes for CASSSAGTGDEKLFF.

The chain is built from TRBV3-1 (or the pseudogene TRBV3-2) and TRBJ1-1, with 8 nucleotides matching TRBD1. Germline CDR1 LGHDT, CDR2 YNNKEL (reference sequence). Trimming removed 4 bases from V and 2 bases from J; junction bases left unmatched: 18. The CDR3 has 19 amino acids. The chain's CDR3 is CASSLSWSRGRWGNTEAFF. For the CDR3, the DNA is TGTGCCAGCAGCCTAAGTTGGTCCAGGGGGCGGTGGGGTAACACTGAAGCTTTCTTT.